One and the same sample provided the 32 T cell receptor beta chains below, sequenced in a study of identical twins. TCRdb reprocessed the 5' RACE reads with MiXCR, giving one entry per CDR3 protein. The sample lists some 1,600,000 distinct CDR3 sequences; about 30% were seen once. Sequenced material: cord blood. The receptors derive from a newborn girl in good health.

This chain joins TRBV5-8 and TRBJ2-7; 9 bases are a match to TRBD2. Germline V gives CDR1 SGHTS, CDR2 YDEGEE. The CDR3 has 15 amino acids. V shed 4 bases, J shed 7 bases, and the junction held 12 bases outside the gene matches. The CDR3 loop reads CASSPWRGGYNEQYF. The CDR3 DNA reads TGTGCCAGCAGCCCCTGGCGGGGGGGTTACAATGAGCAGTACTTC.

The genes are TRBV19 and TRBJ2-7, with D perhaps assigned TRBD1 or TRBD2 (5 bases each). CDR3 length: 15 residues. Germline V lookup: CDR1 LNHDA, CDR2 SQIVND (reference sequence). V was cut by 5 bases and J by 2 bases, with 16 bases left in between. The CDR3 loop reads CASSWDGQYTYEQYF. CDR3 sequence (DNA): TGTGCCAGTAGTTGGGACGGCCAATATACCTACGAGCAGTACTTC. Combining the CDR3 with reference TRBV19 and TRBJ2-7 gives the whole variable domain DGGITQSPKYLFRKEGQNVTLSCEQNLNHDAMYWYRQDPGQGLRLIYYSQIVNDFQKGDIAEGYSVSREKKESFPLTVTSAQKNPTAFYLCASSWDGQYTYEQYFGPGTRLTVT.

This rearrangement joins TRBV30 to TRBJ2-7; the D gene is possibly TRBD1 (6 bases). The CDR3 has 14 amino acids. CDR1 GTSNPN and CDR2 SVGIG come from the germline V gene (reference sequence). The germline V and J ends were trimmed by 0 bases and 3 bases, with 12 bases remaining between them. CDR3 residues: CAWSVGRGLYEQYF. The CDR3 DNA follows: TGTGCCTGGAGTGTGGGCAGGGGCCTCTACGAGCAGTACTTC.

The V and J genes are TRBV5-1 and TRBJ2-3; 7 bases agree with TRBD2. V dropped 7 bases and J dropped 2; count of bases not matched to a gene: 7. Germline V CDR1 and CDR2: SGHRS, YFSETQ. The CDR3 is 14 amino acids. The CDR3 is CASASSGTTDTQYF. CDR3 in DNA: TGCGCCAGCGCCTCTAGCGGAACCACAGATACGCAGTATTTT.

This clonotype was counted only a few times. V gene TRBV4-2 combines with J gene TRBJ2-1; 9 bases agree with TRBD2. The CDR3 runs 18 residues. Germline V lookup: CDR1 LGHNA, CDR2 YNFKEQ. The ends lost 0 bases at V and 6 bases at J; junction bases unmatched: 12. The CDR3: CASSQEERLAGSVNEQFF. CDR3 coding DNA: TGTGCCAGCAGCCAAGAAGAGAGGCTAGCGGGAAGTGTCAATGAGCAGTTCTTC.

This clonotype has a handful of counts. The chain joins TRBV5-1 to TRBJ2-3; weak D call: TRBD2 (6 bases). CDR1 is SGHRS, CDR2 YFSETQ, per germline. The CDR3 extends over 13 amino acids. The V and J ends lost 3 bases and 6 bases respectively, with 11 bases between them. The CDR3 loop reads CASSSTSGDTQYF. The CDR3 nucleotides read TGCGCCAGCAGCTCCACCAGCGGGGATACGCAGTATTTT.

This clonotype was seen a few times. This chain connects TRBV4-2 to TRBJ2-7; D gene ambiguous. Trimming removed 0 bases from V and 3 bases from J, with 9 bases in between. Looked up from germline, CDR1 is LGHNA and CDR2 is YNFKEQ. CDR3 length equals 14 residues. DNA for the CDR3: TGTGCCAGCAGCCAAGATTATTCGATCTACGAGCAGTACTTC. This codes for CASSQDYSIYEQYF.

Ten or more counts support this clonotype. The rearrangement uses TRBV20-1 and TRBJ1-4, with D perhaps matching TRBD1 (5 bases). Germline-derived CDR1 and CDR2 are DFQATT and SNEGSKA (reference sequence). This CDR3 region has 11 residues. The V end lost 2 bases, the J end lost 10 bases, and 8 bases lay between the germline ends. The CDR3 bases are TGCAGTGCTAGACAGCAGGGAAAACTGTTTTTT. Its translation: CSARQQGKLFF.

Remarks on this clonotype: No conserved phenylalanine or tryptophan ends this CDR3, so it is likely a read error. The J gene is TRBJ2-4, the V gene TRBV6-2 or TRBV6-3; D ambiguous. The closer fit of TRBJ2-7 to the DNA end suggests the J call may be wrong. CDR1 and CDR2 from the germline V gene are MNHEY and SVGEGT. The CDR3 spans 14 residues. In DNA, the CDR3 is TGTGCCAGCAGTTATCTGGTCCCCACCTACGAGCAGTACTAC. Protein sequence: CASSYLVPTYEQYY.

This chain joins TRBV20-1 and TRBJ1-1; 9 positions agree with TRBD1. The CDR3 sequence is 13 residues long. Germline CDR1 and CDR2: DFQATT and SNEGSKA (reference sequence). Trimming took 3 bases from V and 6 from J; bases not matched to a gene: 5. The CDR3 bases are TGCAGTGCTAGGGGGACAGGGCTCCCTGAAGCTTTCTTT. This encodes CSARGTGLPEAFF.

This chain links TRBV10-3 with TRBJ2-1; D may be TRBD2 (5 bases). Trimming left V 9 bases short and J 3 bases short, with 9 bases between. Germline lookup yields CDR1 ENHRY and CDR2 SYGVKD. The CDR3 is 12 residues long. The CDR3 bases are TGTGCCATAGCGGAGATCTACAATGAGCAGTTCTTC. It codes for CAIAEIYNEQFF.

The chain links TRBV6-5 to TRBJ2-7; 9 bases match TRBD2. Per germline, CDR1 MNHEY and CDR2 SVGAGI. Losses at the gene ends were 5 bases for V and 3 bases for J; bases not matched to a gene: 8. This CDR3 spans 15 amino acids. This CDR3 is CASSRLAEGGYEQYF. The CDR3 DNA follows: TGTGCCAGCAGTCGACTAGCGGAGGGTGGCTACGAGCAGTACTTC.

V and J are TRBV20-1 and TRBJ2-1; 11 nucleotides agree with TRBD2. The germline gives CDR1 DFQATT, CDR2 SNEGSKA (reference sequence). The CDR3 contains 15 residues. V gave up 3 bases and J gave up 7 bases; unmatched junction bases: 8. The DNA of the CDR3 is TGCAGTGCTAGGGGTCTAGCGGGGGGATTTAATGAGCAGTTCTTC. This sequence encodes CSARGLAGGFNEQFF.

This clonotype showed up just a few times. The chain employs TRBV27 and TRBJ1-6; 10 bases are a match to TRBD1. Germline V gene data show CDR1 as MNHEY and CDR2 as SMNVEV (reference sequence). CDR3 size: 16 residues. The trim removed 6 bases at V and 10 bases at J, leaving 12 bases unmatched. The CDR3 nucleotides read TGTGCCAGCAGCCTCGATAGGACAGGGGGTGGGTCACCCCTCCACTTT. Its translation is CASSLDRTGGGSPLHF.

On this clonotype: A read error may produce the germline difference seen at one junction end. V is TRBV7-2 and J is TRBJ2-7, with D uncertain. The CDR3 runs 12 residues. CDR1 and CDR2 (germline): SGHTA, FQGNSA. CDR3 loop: CVSSQRDNEQYF. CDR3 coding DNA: TGTGTCAGCAGCCAACGTGACAATGAGCAGTACTTC.

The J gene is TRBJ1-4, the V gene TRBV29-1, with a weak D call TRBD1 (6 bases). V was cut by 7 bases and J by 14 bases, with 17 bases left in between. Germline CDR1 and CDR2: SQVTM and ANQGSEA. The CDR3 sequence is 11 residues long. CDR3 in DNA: TGCAGCGCTTTAAGGGGGAGGGGGCTGTTTTTT. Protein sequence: CSALRGRGLFF. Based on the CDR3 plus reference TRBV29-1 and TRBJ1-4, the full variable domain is SAVISQKPSRDICQRGTSLTIQCQVDSQVTMMFWYRQQPGQSLTLIATANQGSEATYESGFVIDKFPISRPNLTFSTLTVSNMSPEDSSIYLCSALRGRGLFFGSGTQLSVL.

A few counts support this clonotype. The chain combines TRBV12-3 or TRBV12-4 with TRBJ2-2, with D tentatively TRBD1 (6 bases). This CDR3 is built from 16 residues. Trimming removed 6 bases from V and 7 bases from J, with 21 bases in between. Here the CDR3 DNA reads TGTGCCAGCAGCCCTAGGGGGAGAGGGTATGGCGGGGAGCTGTTTTTT. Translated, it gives CASSPRGRGYGGELFF.

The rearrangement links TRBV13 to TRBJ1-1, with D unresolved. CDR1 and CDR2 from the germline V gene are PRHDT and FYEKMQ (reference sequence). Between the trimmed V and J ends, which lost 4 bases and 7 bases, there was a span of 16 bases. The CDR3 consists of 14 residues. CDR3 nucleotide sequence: TGTGCCAGCAGCTCCTTAGACGGCCTCGTTGAAGCTTTCTTT. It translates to CASSSLDGLVEAFF.

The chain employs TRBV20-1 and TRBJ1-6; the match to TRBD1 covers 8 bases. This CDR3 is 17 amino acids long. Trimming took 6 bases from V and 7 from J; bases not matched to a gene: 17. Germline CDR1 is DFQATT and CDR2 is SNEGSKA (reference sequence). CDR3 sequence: CSAQPPGQGVWNSPLHF. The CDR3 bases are TGCAGTGCCCAACCCCCTGGACAGGGCGTATGGAATTCACCCCTCCACTTT.

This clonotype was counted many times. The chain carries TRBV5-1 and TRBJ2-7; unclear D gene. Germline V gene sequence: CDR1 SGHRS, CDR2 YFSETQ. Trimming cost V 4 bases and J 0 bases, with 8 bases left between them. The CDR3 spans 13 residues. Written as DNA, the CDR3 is TGCGCCAGCAGCCGAAAAGCCTCCTACGAGCAGTACTTC. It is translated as CASSRKASYEQYF.

CDR3 loop: CASSLETAHSYEQYF. The CDR3, as DNA: TGCGCCAGCAGCTTGGAAACAGCGCACTCCTACGAGCAGTACTTC. This chain connects TRBV5-1 to TRBJ2-7; D gene uncertain. Trimming shortened V by 0 bases and J by 0 bases, and 10 bases separated the two germline ends. Germline V lookup: CDR1 SGHRS, CDR2 YFSETQ. The CDR3 extends over 15 amino acids.

Here the CDR3 reads CSVAPRTGVGNTIYF. The CDR3 DNA is TGCAGCGTTGCACCCCGAACAGGGGTCGGAAACACCATATATTTT. The chain recombines TRBV29-1 with TRBJ1-3, with 7 bases matching TRBD1. This CDR3 has 15 residues. V shed 4 bases, J shed 4 bases, and the junction held 10 bases outside the gene matches. The germline V gene encodes CDR1 SQVTM and CDR2 ANQGSEA. The whole variable domain, remainder taken from reference TRBV29-1 and TRBJ1-3, is SAVISQKPSRDICQRGTSLTIQCQVDSQVTMMFWYRQQPGQSLTLIATANQGSEATYESGFVIDKFPISRPNLTFSTLTVSNMSPEDSSIYLCSVAPRTGVGNTIYFGEGSWLTVV.

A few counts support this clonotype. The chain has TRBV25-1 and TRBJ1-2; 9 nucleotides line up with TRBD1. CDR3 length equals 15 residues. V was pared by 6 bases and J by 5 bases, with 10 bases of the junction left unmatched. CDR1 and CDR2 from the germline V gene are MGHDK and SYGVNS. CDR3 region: CASSHRDRENYGYTF. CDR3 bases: TGTGCCAGCAGCCATCGGGACAGGGAAAATTATGGCTACACCTTC.

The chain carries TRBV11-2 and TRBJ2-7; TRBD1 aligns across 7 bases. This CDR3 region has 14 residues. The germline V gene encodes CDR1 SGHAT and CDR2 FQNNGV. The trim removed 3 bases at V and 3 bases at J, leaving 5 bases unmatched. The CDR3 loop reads CASSFNSGGYEQYF. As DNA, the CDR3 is TGTGCCAGCAGCTTTAACTCAGGGGGCTACGAGCAGTACTTC.

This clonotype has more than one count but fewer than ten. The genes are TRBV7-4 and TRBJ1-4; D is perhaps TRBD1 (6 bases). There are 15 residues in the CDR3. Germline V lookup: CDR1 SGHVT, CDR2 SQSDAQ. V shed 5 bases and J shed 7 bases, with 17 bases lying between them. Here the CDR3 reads CASSTTGLISEKLFF. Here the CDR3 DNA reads TGTGCCAGCAGCACCACAGGGTTGATATCTGAAAAACTGTTTTTT.

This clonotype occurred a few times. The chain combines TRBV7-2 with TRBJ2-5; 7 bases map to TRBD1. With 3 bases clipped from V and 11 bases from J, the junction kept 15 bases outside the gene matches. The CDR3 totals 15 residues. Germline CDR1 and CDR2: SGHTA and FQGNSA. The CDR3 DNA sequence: TGTGCCAGCAGCTTGGTCCCACAGGGGAGAGGGGAGCAGTACTTC. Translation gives CASSLVPQGRGEQYF.

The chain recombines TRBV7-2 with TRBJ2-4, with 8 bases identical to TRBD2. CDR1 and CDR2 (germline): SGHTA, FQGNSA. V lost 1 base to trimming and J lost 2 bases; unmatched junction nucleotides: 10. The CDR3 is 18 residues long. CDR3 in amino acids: CASSLVPGGPSSKNIQYF. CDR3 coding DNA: TGTGCCAGCAGCTTAGTCCCGGGGGGGCCGAGTTCCAAAAACATTCAGTACTTC.

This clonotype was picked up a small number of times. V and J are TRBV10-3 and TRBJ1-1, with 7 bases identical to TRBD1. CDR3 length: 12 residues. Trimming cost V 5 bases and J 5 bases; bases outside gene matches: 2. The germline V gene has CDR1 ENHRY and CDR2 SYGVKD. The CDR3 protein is CAISSRGTEAFF. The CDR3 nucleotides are TGTGCCATCAGTTCCAGGGGGACTGAAGCTTTCTTT.

This chain's CDR3 is CASSSTPGQNNEQFF. CDR3 DNA sequence: TGTGCCAGCAGCTCAACCCCGGGACAGAACAATGAGCAGTTCTTC. V and J are TRBV7-2 and TRBJ2-1; 7 positions agree with TRBD1. V lost 4 bases to trimming and J lost 5 bases; unmatched junction nucleotides: 8. The CDR3 totals 15 residues. Germline CDR1 SGHTA, CDR2 FQGNSA.

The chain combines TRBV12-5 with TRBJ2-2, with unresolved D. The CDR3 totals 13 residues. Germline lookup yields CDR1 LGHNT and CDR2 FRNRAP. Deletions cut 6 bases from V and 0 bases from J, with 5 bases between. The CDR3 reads CASGYTNTGELFF. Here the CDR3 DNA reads TGTGCTAGTGGCTACACGAACACCGGGGAGCTGTTTTTT. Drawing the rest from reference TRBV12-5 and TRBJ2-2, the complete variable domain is DARVTQTPRHKVTEMGQEVTMRCQPILGHNTVFWYRQTMMQGLELLAYFRNRAPLDDSGMPKDRFSAEMPDATLATLKIQPSEPRDSAVYFCASGYTNTGELFFGEGSRLTVL.

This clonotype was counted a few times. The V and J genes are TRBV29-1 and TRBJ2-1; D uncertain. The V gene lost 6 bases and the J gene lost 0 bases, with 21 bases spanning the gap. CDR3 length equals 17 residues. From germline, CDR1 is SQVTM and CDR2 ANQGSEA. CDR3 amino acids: CSVSFILRMSSYNEQFF. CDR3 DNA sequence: TGCAGCGTCTCTTTTATCTTACGGATGAGCTCCTACAATGAGCAGTTCTTC.

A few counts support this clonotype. The CDR3 here is CSARAKGGSDNGPYNEQFF. CDR3 nucleotide sequence: TGCAGTGCTAGAGCGAAAGGGGGCTCTGACAATGGACCCTACAATGAGCAGTTCTTC. The genes are TRBV20-1 and TRBJ2-1; 7 bases agree with TRBD1. Germline assignment: CDR1 DFQATT and CDR2 SNEGSKA (reference sequence). The ends lost 1 base at V and 2 bases at J; junction bases unmatched: 17. The CDR3 runs to 19 residues.